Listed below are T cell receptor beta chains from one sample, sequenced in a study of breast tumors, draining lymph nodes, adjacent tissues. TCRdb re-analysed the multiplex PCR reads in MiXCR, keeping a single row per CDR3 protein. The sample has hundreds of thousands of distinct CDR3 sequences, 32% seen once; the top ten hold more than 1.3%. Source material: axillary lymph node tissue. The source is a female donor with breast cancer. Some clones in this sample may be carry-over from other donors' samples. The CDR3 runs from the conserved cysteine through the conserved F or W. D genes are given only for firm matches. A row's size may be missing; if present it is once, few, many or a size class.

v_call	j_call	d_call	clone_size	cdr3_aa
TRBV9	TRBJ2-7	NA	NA	CASSPVKTGYERSF
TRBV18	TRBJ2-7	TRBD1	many	CASSPRPGQGYEQYF
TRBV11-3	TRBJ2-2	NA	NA	CASSLGTRTGELFF
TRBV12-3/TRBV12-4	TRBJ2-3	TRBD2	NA	CASSRGLAGAVTQYF
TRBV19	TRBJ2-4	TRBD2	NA	CATGGGGWGTKNIQYF
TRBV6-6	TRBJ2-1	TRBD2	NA	CASSHEGGINEQFF
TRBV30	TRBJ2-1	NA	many	CAWMGLSYNEQFF
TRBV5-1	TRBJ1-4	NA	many	CASRGGSDEKLFF
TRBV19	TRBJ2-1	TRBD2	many	CASRTSGILNEQFF
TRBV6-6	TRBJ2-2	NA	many	CASSPFKGSRTGELFF
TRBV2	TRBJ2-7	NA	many	CASKGGSGSYEQYF
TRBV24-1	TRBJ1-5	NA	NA	CATSSQHF
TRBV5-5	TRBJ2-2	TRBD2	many	CASSLGTSASGELFF
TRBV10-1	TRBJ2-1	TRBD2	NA	CASSDPMGGYNEQFF
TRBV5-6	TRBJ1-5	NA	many	CASSSDRGHGSNQPQHF
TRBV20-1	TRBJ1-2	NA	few	CSARDLGRALYTF
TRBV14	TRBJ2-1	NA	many	CASSHGTGNGEQFF
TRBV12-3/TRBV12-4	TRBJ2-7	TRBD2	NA	CASTSGLAVDEQYF
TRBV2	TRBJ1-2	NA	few	CASKTGSNYGYTF
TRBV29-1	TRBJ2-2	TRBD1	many	CSALDRGGNTGELFF
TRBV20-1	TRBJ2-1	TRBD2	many	CSARDPISGREQFF
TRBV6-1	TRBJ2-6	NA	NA	CASRKSTGGFSGANVLTF
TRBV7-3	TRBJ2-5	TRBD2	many	CASSPAATSGPQQPQYF
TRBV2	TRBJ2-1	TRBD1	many	CASSETRTRQGASNEQFF
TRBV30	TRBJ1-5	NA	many	CAWSEGSNQPQHF
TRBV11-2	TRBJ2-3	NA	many	CASSLWVGGTDTQYF
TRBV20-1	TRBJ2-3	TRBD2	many	CSSGSADTDTQYF
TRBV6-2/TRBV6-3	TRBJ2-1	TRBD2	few	CASSYQPGLAGVRGSNEQFF
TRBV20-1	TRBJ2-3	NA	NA	CSALYGGDVDTQYF
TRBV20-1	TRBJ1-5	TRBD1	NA	CSARRGLQPQHF
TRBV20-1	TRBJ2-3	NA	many	CSARVADTQYF
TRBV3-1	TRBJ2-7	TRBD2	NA	CASGLAGSYEQYF
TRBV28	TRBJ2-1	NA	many	CASSALAAKFF
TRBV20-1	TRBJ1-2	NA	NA	CSARTRGVSYGYTF
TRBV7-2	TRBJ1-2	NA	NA	CACSPTTNYGYTF
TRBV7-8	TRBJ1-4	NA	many	CASSLQNHGQRNEKLFF
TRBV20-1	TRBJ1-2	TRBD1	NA	CSAGGRGIGYTF
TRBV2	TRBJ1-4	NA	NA	CAREGATNEKLFF
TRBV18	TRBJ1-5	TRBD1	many	CASSPRDSRNQPQHF
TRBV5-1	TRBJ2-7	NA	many	CASSLSDSRHEQYF
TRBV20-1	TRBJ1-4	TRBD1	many	CSARDHRGGEKLFF
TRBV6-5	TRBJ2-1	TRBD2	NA	CASSSPLGGGSYNEQFF
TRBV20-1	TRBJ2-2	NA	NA	CSARPPSGELFF
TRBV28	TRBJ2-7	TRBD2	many	CASSLLAGAWREQYF
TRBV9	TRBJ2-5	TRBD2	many	CASSVGGLAGRETQYF
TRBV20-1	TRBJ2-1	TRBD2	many	CSALGLAGNEQFF
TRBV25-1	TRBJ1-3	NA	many	CASSASWGHSGNTIYF
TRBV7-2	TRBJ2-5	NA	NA	CASSLAGDETQYF